The rows below give T cell receptor beta chains drawn from one sample of a study of CD8+ T cells in alopecia areata. Only in-frame clones appear in the TCRdb table, and some are missing; sequencing was by immunoSEQ multiplex PCR. The data show more than 150,000 clones, around 49% seen once. This specimen consisted of CD8+ T cells sorted from blood, obtained at week 52, from a patient treated with tofacitinib. Receptors were obtained from a human donor with alopecia areata. Each CDR3 is given with its conserved first and last residue. D genes are given only for firm matches. Only part of the rows carry a size: once, few, many, or a class if the clone is expanded.

J: TRBJ1-5; V: TRBV23-1; size: NA; D: NA; DNA: TGCGCCAAGTCCCGGAACCGATATAGCAATCAGCCCCAGCATTTT; CDR3: CAKSRNRYSNQPQHF
J: TRBJ1-2; V: TRBV25-1; size: few; D: NA; DNA: TGTGCCAGCAGTAAGGGCAGCTCTAACTATGGCTACACCTTC; CDR3: CASSKGSSNYGYTF
J: TRBJ2-5; V: TRBV29-1; size: few; D: NA; DNA: TGCAGCGTTGAAGATAGGGACTTTCAAGAGACCCAGTACTTC; CDR3: CSVEDRDFQETQYF
J: TRBJ2-5; V: TRBV5-1; size: NA; D: NA; DNA: TGCGCCAGCAGCTTGGCCTTCGACAACCAAGAGACCCAGTACTTC; CDR3: CASSLAFDNQETQYF
J: TRBJ1-2; V: TRBV19; size: NA; D: TRBD1; DNA: TGTGCCAGTAGTCTTCAGGGGGCGGACTATGGCTACACCTTC; CDR3: CASSLQGADYGYTF
J: TRBJ1-2; V: TRBV7-9; size: NA; D: TRBD1; DNA: TGTGCCAGCAGCCTCGGACAGGGAGCTAACTATGGCTACACCTTC; CDR3: CASSLGQGANYGYTF
J: TRBJ2-7; V: TRBV19; size: NA; D: NA; DNA: TGTGCCAGTAGTATCTTTTATGAGGCCTCTTCCTACGAGCAGTACTTC; CDR3: CASSIFYEASSYEQYF
J: TRBJ1-5; V: TRBV7-9; size: NA; D: NA; DNA: TGTGCCAGCAGCTTAGGGCCCACAGGGTATGGTCAGCCCCAGCATTTT; CDR3: CASSLGPTGYGQPQHF
J: TRBJ1-2; V: TRBV6-6; size: NA; D: TRBD1; DNA: TGTGCCAGCACCGAGACAGGGCGCGATGGCTACACCTTC; CDR3: CASTETGRDGYTF
J: TRBJ1-6; V: TRBV5-1; size: NA; D: TRBD1; DNA: TGCGCCAGCAGCTTGCTGTTCCGGGACAGGGTTAATAATTCACCCCTCCACTTT; CDR3: CASSLLFRDRVNNSPLHF
J: TRBJ1-5; V: TRBV4-1; size: few; D: NA; DNA: TGTGCCAGCAGCCAAGAGCCAGGGATCAATCAGCCCCAGCATTTT; CDR3: CASSQEPGINQPQHF
J: TRBJ1-5; V: TRBV30; size: NA; D: NA; DNA: TGTGCCTGGAGCGTTGGCGGCAATCAGCCCCAGCATTTT; CDR3: CAWSVGGNQPQHF
J: TRBJ1-5; V: TRBV29-1; size: NA; D: NA; DNA: TGCAGCGTTCACGCGAGGGTAGGGGGGGTTTGGGATCAGCCCCAGCATTTT; CDR3: CSVHARVGGVWDQPQHF
J: TRBJ2-7; V: TRBV29-1; size: NA; D: NA; DNA: TGCAGCGTTGAAGGGTGGCAGGGGGGCTACGAGCAGTACTTC; CDR3: CSVEGWQGGYEQYF
J: TRBJ2-1; V: TRBV6-1; size: NA; D: TRBD2; DNA: TGTGCCAGCAGGGGAACTAGCGGGGGGGCCGATGAGCAGTTCTTC; CDR3: CASRGTSGGADEQFF
J: TRBJ1-4; V: TRBV13; size: NA; D: TRBD1; DNA: TGTGCCAGCAGTCACGGGACAGGGAAAAATGAAAAACTGTTTTTT; CDR3: CASSHGTGKNEKLFF
J: TRBJ2-5; V: TRBV11-2; size: NA; D: NA; DNA: TGTGCCAGCAGCTTGGGAGGTCAAGAGACCCAGTACTTC; CDR3: CASSLGGQETQYF
J: TRBJ2-7; V: TRBV25-1; size: NA; D: TRBD2; DNA: TGTGCCAGCAGTAAAAGCGGGGGGCACCCTTACGAGCAGTACTTC; CDR3: CASSKSGGHPYEQYF
J: TRBJ1-2; V: TRBV29-1; size: once; D: NA; DNA: TGCAGCGTTGAAGTGGGAACTGGGGGCTACACCTTC; CDR3: CSVEVGTGGYTF
J: TRBJ1-5; V: TRBV6-1; size: NA; D: NA; DNA: TGTGCCAGCAGTGTCCATCCGGGACCCTTTGGAGGTCAGCCCCAGCATTTT; CDR3: CASSVHPGPFGGQPQHF
J: TRBJ1-2; V: TRBV19; size: few; D: NA; DNA: TGTGCCAGTACCCCACGGGGGGCCTATGGCTACACCTTC; CDR3: CASTPRGAYGYTF
J: TRBJ2-7; V: TRBV4-1; size: few; D: TRBD1; DNA: TGCGCCAGCAGCCAACGGACAGGGTCCTACGAGCAGTACTTC; CDR3: CASSQRTGSYEQYF
J: TRBJ2-4; V: TRBV27; size: NA; D: NA; DNA: TGTGCCAGCAACCCCAACCCAGGGAGCCCCCGAAACATTCAGTACTTC; CDR3: CASNPNPGSPRNIQYF
J: TRBJ2-7; V: TRBV19; size: NA; D: TRBD2; DNA: TGTGCCAGCTATGGAATCCGACCGGGACTAGCGGGGTACGAGCAGTACTTC; CDR3: CASYGIRPGLAGYEQYF
J: TRBJ2-4; V: TRBV29-1; size: NA; D: NA; DNA: TGCAGCGTTGTTGGACAGTCCACAACTCTAGCCAAAAACATTCAGTACTTC; CDR3: CSVVGQSTTLAKNIQYF
J: TRBJ1-1; V: TRBV6-6; size: NA; D: NA; DNA: TGTGCCAGCAGACCCGCGCTGGACGGCACTGAAGCTTTCTTT; CDR3: CASRPALDGTEAFF
J: TRBJ1-2; V: TRBV27; size: NA; D: TRBD1; DNA: TGTGCCAGCAGTTCCAGGGGGGAAGGCTACACCTTC; CDR3: CASSSRGEGYTF
J: TRBJ2-1; V: TRBV6-4; size: NA; D: NA; DNA: TGTGCCAGCAGTGAACTAGGCGACAATGAGCAGTTCTTC; CDR3: CASSELGDNEQFF
J: TRBJ1-6; V: TRBV4-1; size: NA; D: TRBD1; DNA: TGCGCCAGCAGCACGGGACAGGGGAGTTCACCCCTCCACTTT; CDR3: CASSTGQGSSPLHF
J: TRBJ1-6; V: TRBV5-6; size: NA; D: NA; DNA: TGTGCCAGCAGCTTGGGCCGGGGACCCCTCCACTTT; CDR3: CASSLGRGPLHF
J: TRBJ2-2; V: TRBV5-1; size: NA; D: NA; DNA: TGCGCCAGCATGGGCCCCGGGGAGCTGTTTTTT; CDR3: CASMGPGELFF
J: TRBJ2-2; V: TRBV30; size: NA; D: NA; DNA: TGTGCCTGGGGGCTAGGCGCCGGGGAGCTGTTTTTT; CDR3: CAWGLGAGELFF
J: TRBJ1-1; V: TRBV13; size: NA; D: TRBD1; DNA: TGTGCCAGCAGCGCTAATGGACAGGGGGAAACTGAAGCTTTCTTT; CDR3: CASSANGQGETEAFF
J: TRBJ2-1; V: TRBV7-9; size: NA; D: TRBD2; DNA: TGTGCCAGCAGCTTCCGGACTAGCGGGGGGGAGTCCGCCTACAATGAGCAGTTCTTC; CDR3: CASSFRTSGGESAYNEQFF
J: TRBJ1-4; V: TRBV30; size: few; D: TRBD1; DNA: TGTGCCTGGAGTGTAGGGACAGGGAAGATTTTT; CDR3: CAWSVGTGKIF
J: TRBJ2-5; V: TRBV29-1; size: few; D: NA; DNA: TGCAGCGTTGAACCCGTCCGTGGCGCGGAGACCCAGTACTTC; CDR3: CSVEPVRGAETQYF
J: TRBJ2-2; V: TRBV9; size: NA; D: NA; DNA: TGTGCCAGCAGCGCGCCGGAGGGTTCGAACACCGGGGAGCTGTTTTTT; CDR3: CASSAPEGSNTGELFF
J: TRBJ1-1; V: TRBV12-5; size: NA; D: NA; DNA: TGTGCTAGTGGTTTGATAGGCAGCGCTGAAACTGAAGCTTTCTTT; CDR3: CASGLIGSAETEAFF
J: TRBJ2-2; V: TRBV27; size: NA; D: NA; DNA: TGTGCCAGCAGTGCGGGGAGATCCGGGGAGCTGTTTTTT; CDR3: CASSAGRSGELFF
J: TRBJ1-2; V: TRBV29-1; size: NA; D: NA; DNA: TGCAGCGTTGATAGTAGCGTTAACTATGGCTACACCTTC; CDR3: CSVDSSVNYGYTF
J: TRBJ2-5; V: TRBV7-7; size: NA; D: NA; DNA: TGTGCTAGCAGCCCTCGGACGGGAGAGACCCAGTACTTC; CDR3: CASSPRTGETQYF
J: TRBJ2-5; V: TRBV7-9; size: NA; D: NA; DNA: TGTGCCAGCAGCCTCCCATGGACAGAAGAAGAGACCCAGTACTTC; CDR3: CASSLPWTEEETQYF
J: TRBJ2-7; V: TRBV9; size: NA; D: TRBD2; DNA: TGTGCCAGCAGCATCAGCGGGGCCTACGAGCAGTACTTC; CDR3: CASSISGAYEQYF
J: TRBJ1-2; V: TRBV2; size: NA; D: NA; DNA: TGTGCCAGCAGTGAAACAGGGAATGGCTACACCTTC; CDR3: CASSETGNGYTF
J: TRBJ2-1; V: TRBV2; size: NA; D: NA; DNA: TGTGCCAGCAGTGTTTCAGGACTACCGACCTACAATGAGCAGTTCTTC; CDR3: CASSVSGLPTYNEQFF
J: TRBJ1-1; V: TRBV6-5; size: NA; D: NA; DNA: TGTGCCAGCAGTTACTCAGCAGCCGCGAACACTGAAGCTTTCTTT; CDR3: CASSYSAAANTEAFF
J: TRBJ1-2; V: TRBV30; size: NA; D: NA; DNA: TGTGCCTGGATGGGAGGGAGCTACACCTTC; CDR3: CAWMGGSYTF
J: TRBJ2-1; V: TRBV27; size: once; D: NA; DNA: TGTGCCAGCAGTTTATCGGGGGGACGCAATGAGCAGTTCTTC; CDR3: CASSLSGGRNEQFF
J: TRBJ1-5; V: TRBV10-2; size: NA; D: NA; DNA: TGCGCCAGCAGTGATTCCCGGAGTCAGCCCCAGCATTTT; CDR3: CASSDSRSQPQHF
J: TRBJ2-2; V: TRBV11-2; size: NA; D: NA; DNA: TGTGCCAGCAGTCGGTCCGGGGAGCTGTTTTTT; CDR3: CASSRSGELFF
J: TRBJ1-1; V: TRBV30; size: NA; D: NA; DNA: TGTGCCTGGAGTGTTGGCAGTGAAGCTTTCTTT; CDR3: CAWSVGSEAFF
J: TRBJ1-6; V: TRBV19; size: few; D: NA; DNA: TGTGCCAGTAGTAGAAGACAGTATAATTCACCCCTCCACTTT; CDR3: CASSRRQYNSPLHF
J: TRBJ1-2; V: TRBV30; size: NA; D: NA; DNA: TGTGCCTCAATGGACACATCTAACTATGGCTACACCTTC; CDR3: CASMDTSNYGYTF